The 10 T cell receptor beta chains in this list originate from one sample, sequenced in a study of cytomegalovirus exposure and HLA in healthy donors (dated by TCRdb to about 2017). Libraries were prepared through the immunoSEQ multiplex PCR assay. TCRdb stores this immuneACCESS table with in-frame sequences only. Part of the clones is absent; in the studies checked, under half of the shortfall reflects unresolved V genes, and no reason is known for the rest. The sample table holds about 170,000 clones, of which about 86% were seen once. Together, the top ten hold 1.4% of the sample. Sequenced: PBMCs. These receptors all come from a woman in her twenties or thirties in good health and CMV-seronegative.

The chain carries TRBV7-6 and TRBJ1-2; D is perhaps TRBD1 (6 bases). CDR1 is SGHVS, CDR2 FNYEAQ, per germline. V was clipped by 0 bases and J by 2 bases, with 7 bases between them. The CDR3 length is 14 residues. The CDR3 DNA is TGTGCCAGCAGCTTAGCAGACAGGAACTATGGCTACACCTTC. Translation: CASSLADRNYGYTF.

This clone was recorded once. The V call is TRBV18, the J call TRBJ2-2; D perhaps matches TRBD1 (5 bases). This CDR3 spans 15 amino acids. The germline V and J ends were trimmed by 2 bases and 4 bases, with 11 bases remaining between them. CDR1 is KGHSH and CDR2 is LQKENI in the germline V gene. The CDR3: CASSPVDKPTGELFF. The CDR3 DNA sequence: TGTGCCAGCTCACCAGTGGACAAGCCCACCGGGGAGCTGTTTTTT. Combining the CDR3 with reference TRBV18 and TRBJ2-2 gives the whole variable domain NAGVMQNPRHLVRRRGQEARLRCSPMKGHSHVYWYRQLPEEGLKFMVYLQKENIIDESGMPKERFSAEFPKEGPSILRIQQVVRGDSAAYFCASSPVDKPTGELFFGEGSRLTVL.

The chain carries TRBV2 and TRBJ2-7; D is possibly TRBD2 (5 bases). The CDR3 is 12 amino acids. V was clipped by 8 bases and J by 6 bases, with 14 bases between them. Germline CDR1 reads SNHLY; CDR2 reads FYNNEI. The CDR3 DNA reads TGTGCCAGCGAAGGCCACCTAGCCGAGCAGTACTTC. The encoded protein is CASEGHLAEQYF.

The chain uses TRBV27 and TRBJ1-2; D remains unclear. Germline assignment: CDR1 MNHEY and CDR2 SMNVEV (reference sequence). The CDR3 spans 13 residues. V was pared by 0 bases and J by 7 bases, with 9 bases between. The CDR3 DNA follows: TGTGCCAGCAGTTTATCTGGTGGGCGTGGCTACACCTTC. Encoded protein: CASSLSGGRGYTF.

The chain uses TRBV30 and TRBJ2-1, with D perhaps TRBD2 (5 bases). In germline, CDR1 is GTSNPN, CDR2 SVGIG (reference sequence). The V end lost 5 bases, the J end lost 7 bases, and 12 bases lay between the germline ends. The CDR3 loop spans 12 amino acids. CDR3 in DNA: TGTGCCTGGTGCTATCGAGGGAATGAGCAGTTCTTC. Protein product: CAWCYRGNEQFF.

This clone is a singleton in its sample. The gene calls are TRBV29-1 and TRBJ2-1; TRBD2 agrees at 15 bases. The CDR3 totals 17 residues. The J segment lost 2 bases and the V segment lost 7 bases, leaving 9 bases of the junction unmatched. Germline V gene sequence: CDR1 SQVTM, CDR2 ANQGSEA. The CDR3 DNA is TGCAGCGCATCCGGGACTAGCGGGGGGCCGACCTACAATGAGCAGTTCTTC. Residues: CSASGTSGGPTYNEQFF.

The CDR3 protein is CASSLLAGSYNEQFF. The CDR3 DNA reads as TGTGCCAGCAGCTTACTTGCGGGGTCCTACAATGAGCAGTTCTTC. The chain combines TRBV7-6 with TRBJ2-1, with D tentatively TRBD2 (6 bases). The CDR3 loop spans 15 amino acids. The ends were cut back, 2 bases at V and 1 base at J, with 9 bases in the middle. Germline values: CDR1 SGHVS, CDR2 FNYEAQ.

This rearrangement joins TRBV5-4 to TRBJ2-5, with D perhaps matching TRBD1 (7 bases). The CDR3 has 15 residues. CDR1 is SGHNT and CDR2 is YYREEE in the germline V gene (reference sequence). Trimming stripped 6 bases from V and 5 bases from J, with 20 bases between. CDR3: CASTQGGHSRETQYF. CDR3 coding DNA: TGTGCCAGCACCCAGGGGGGTCATTCGCGGGAGACCCAGTACTTC.

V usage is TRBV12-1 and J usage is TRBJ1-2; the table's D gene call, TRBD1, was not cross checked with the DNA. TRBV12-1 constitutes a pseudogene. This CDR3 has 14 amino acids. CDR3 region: CASSPLGQGIGYTF. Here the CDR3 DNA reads TGTGCCAGCAGCCCGTTAGGACAGGGGATTGGCTACACCTTC.

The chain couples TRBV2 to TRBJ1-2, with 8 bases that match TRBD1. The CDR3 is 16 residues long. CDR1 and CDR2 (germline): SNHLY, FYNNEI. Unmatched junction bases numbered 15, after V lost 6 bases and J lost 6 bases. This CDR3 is CASSGQGARLSDGYTF. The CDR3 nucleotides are TGTGCCAGCAGCGGGCAGGGGGCGCGGTTATCAGATGGCTACACCTTC. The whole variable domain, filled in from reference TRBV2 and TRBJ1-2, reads EPEVTQTPSHQVTQMGQEVILRCVPISNHLYFYWYRQILGQKVEFLVSFYNNEISEKSEIFDDQFSVERPDGSNFTLKIRSTKLEDSAMYFCASSGQGARLSDGYTFGSGTRLTVV.